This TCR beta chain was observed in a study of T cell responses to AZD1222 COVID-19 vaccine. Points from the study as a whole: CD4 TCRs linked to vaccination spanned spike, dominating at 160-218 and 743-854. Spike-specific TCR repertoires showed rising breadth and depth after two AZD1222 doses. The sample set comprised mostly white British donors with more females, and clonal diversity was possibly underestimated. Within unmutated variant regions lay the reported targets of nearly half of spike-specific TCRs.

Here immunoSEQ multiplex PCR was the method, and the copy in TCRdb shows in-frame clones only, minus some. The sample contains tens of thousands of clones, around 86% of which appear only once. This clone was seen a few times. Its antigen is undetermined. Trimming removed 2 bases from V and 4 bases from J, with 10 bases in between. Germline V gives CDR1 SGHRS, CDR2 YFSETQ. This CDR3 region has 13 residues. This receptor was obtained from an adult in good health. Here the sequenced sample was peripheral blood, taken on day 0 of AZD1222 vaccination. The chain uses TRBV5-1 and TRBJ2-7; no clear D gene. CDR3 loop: CASSLMSGYEQYF. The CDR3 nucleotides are TGCGCCAGCAGCTTAATGTCAGGTTACGAGCAGTACTTC.